This TCR beta chain was identified during a study of T cells in Graves' hyperthyroidism and ophthalmopathy. Amplification yielded TCR beta CDR3 regions, with RNA transcripts as the source. Carried out on the TCR CDR3, a first-round RT-PCR used the HTBI primer set. MiXCR, run by TCRdb on the multiplex PCR reads, gives a single entry per CDR3 protein. The sample has 200,000 to 250,000 distinct CDR3 sequences; approximately 16% are singletons. Trimming took 1 base from V and 8 from J, leaving 12 bases between them. Germline lookup yields CDR1 SGHVS and CDR2 FNYEAQ. This CDR3 contains 14 residues. This clonotype was recorded at least ten times.

The chain couples TRBV7-6 to TRBJ2-1, with D maybe TRBD2 (5 bases). Sequenced sample: blood. The TCR originated in a woman aged 50 to 60 with Graves' hyperthyroidism. CDR3 coding DNA: TGTGCCAGCAGCTTAGGTCCGGGGAACCATGAGCAGTTCTTC. Amino acid sequence: CASSLGPGNHEQFF.